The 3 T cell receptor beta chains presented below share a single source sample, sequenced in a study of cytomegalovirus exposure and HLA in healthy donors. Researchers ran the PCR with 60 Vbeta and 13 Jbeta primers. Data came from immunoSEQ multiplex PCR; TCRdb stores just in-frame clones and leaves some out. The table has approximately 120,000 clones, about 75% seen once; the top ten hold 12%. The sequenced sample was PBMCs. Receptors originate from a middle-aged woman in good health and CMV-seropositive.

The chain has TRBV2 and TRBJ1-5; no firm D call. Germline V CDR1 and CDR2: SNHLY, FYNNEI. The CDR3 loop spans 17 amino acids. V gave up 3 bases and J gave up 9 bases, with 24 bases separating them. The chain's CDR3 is CASSEEGGSANPRPQHF. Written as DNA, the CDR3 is TGTGCCAGCAGTGAGGAGGGTGGGTCAGCCAATCCTAGGCCCCAGCATTTT. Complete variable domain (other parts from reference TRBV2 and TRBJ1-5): EPEVTQTPSHQVTQMGQEVILRCVPISNHLYFYWYRQILGQKVEFLVSFYNNEISEKSEIFDDQFSVERPDGSNFTLKIRSTKLEDSAMYFCASSEEGGSANPRPQHFGDGTRLSIL.

CDR3 region: CASSLRGSGNEKLFF. In nucleotides, the CDR3 is TGTGCCAGCAGCTTACGGGGGTCAGGCAATGAAAAACTGTTTTTT. The genes are TRBV7-2 and TRBJ1-4, with D possibly TRBD1 on 5 matching bases. This CDR3 contains 15 residues. V lost 2 bases to trimming and J lost 5 bases, with 12 bases between them. In germline, CDR1 is SGHTA, CDR2 FQGNSA. The whole variable domain, filled in from reference TRBV7-2 and TRBJ1-4, reads GAGVSQSPSNKVTEKGKDVELRCDPISGHTALYWYRQSLGQGLEFLIYFQGNSAPDKSGLPSDRFSAERTGGSVSTLTIQRTQQEDSAVYLCASSLRGSGNEKLFFGSGTQLSVL.

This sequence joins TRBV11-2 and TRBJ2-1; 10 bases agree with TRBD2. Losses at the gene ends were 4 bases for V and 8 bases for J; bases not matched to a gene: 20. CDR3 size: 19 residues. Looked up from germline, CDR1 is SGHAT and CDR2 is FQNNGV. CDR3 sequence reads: CASSSHYQFLAGEVDEQFF. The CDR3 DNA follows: TGTGCCAGCAGCTCTCACTATCAATTCCTAGCGGGGGAGGTCGATGAGCAGTTCTTC.